This T cell receptor beta chain was recorded in a study of T cells after posttransplantation cyclophosphamide. Study-level findings and limits: Blood and skin or GI T cell repertoires showed limited TRB overlap.

The V and J ends lost 2 bases and 6 bases respectively, with 11 bases between them. Looked up from germline, CDR1 is MDHEN and CDR2 is SYDVKM. There are 15 residues in the CDR3. A word on this clone: The antigen remains undetermined.

Methotrexate plus calcineurin inhibitor accompanied controls' myeloablative marrow transplants; sampling was 1 year later. Clones were sequenced by immunoSEQ multiplex PCR, and TCRdb holds only the in-frame ones, with some missing. The data show 15,000 to 20,000 clones, with 87% seen just once and 3.5% held by the top ten. This sequence originates from a male patient aged 45 to 59 who received an allogeneic stem cell transplant from an unrelated donor, was CMV-positive, and had chronic GVHD only. The graft donor may have given rise to some T cells. This chain links TRBV28 with TRBJ1-6; D is ambiguous. The sample was PBMCs, taken after an allogeneic stem cell transplant with a calcineurin inhibitor and methotrexate. The CDR3 loop reads CASSLRGPGNSPLHF. DNA for the CDR3: TGTGCCAGCAGTTTACGCGGGCCCGGTAATTCACCCCTCCACTTT.